The 25 T cell receptor beta chains listed next were all sequenced from one sample in a study of T cell clones after liver transplantation. Measured with immunoSEQ multiplex PCR; TCRdb has only the in-frame clones, and not every one. Of tens of thousands of clones in the sample, roughly four fifths were seen once. The sequencing used CD4+ T cells from blood, collected about 46 months after liver transplant. The receptors were gathered from a human patient who received a liver transplant. Among the T cells, some may be from the graft donor.

The chain carries TRBV18 and TRBJ1-4; 7 bases line up with TRBD1. CDR3 length: 16 residues. Germline CDR1 KGHSH, CDR2 LQKENI. Germline trimming cut 1 base from V and 0 bases from J; bases unmatched to any gene: 2. The CDR3 is CASSPQGAATNEKLFF. The CDR3, as DNA: TGTGCCAGCTCACCACAGGGGGCAGCAACTAATGAAAAACTGTTTTTT.

V is TRBV29-1 and J is TRBJ2-1; tentative D call: TRBD1 (6 bases). The V end was cut by 4 bases, the J end by 6 bases, with 16 bases between. Germline CDR1 and CDR2: SQVTM and ANQGSEA. CDR3 length: 14 residues. This chain's CDR3 is CSVALAGVINEQFF. CDR3 coding DNA: TGCAGCGTTGCCTTGGCAGGGGTTATCAATGAGCAGTTCTTC.

The chain couples TRBV2 to TRBJ2-5, with no clear D. V gave up 1 base and J gave up 3 bases, with 6 bases separating them. CDR3 length equals 13 residues. Germline V gene sequence: CDR1 SNHLY, CDR2 FYNNEI. CDR3 coding DNA: TGTGCCAGCAGTGAAGAGGCAGAAGAGACCCAGTACTTC. It encodes CASSEEAEETQYF.

This clone was seen a handful of times. The chain carries TRBV6-5 and TRBJ2-1, with D perhaps matching TRBD2 (6 bases). The CDR3 loop spans 13 amino acids. V lost 6 bases, J lost 4 bases, and 10 bases lay in between. Germline lookup yields CDR1 MNHEY and CDR2 SVGAGI. CDR3 sequence reads: CASSPRGYNEQFF. The CDR3, as DNA: TGTGCCAGCAGCCCACGGGGGTACAATGAGCAGTTCTTC.

This clone has more than one count but fewer than ten. The chain links TRBV19 to TRBJ1-2; weak D call: TRBD1 (5 bases). Trimming removed 6 bases at V and 0 bases at J, with 14 bases between. Germline CDR1 is LNHDA and CDR2 is SQIVND (reference sequence). This CDR3 contains 15 residues. CDR3 nucleotides: TGTGCCAGTAGGGATAACGGGGCAGCTAACTATGGCTACACCTTC. Its translation is CASRDNGAANYGYTF.

The chain recombines TRBV29-1 with TRBJ2-7, with TRBD2 identical over 7 bases. The CDR3 loop spans 12 amino acids. Germline CDR1 and CDR2: SQVTM and ANQGSEA. Losses at the gene ends were 5 bases for V and 3 bases for J; bases not matched to a gene: 4. CDR3 in DNA: TGCAGCGTTTTAAAGCGGGGCTACGAGCAGTACTTC. The encoded protein is CSVLKRGYEQYF.

The chain uses TRBV5-4 and TRBJ2-2; 7 bases line up with TRBD2. Germline V gives CDR1 SGHNT, CDR2 YYREEE (reference sequence). The CDR3 runs 13 residues. The V and J ends lost 4 bases and 7 bases, in that order; junction bases with no gene match: 4. CDR3 nucleotides: TGTGCCAGCAGCCTCCGGGAGGTCGGGGAGCTGTTTTTT. Protein product: CASSLREVGELFF.

In this sample, this clone turned up once. The gene calls are TRBV21-1 and TRBJ1-3. TRBV21-1 constitutes a pseudogene. The CDR3 spans 14 residues. The CDR3 DNA sequence: TGTGCCAGCACTATAGAGAGCTCTGGAAACACCATATATTTT. Protein sequence: CASTIESSGNTIYF.

J is TRBJ1-5 and V is TRBV4-1; D not resolved. CDR3 size: 13 residues. Trimming pared 1 base from V and 8 bases from J, leaving 9 bases between. Germline V gives CDR1 MGHRA, CDR2 YSYEKL. The CDR3 sequence is CASSQALLEPQHF. In nucleotides, the CDR3 is TGCGCCAGCAGCCAAGCTCTCCTTGAGCCCCAGCATTTT.

The genes are TRBV9 and TRBJ2-2, with a tentative D call TRBD2 (5 bases). This CDR3 has 14 residues. Germline lookup yields CDR1 SGDLS and CDR2 YYNGEE. Between the trimmed V and J ends, which lost 6 bases and 3 bases, there was a span of 12 bases. For the CDR3, the DNA is TGTGCCAGCACCCCCGAGGGCTACACCGGGGAGCTGTTTTTT. Its protein product is CASTPEGYTGELFF.

V and J are TRBV7-2 and TRBJ2-2; TRBD2 matches 7 bases. The ends lost 1 base at V and 2 bases at J; junction bases unmatched: 7. The germline gives CDR1 SGHTA, CDR2 FQGNSA. The CDR3 has 17 amino acids. This chain's CDR3 is CASSLGRDYRNTGELFF. In DNA, the CDR3 is TGTGCCAGCAGCTTAGGGAGGGACTACCGAAACACCGGGGAGCTGTTTTTT.

The chain links TRBV7-2 to TRBJ2-7, with TRBD1 matching 9 bases. The CDR3 consists of 14 residues. V lost 2 bases, J lost 5 bases, and 4 bases stayed unmatched. Germline V gene lookup returns CDR1 SGHTA and CDR2 FQGNSA. CDR3 bases: TGTGCCAGCAGCTTATTCGGGACAGGGAACGAGCAGTACTTC. Protein product: CASSLFGTGNEQYF.

The V gene is TRBV2, the J gene TRBJ2-2; TRBD1 is a possible D gene (6 bases). Trimming took 5 bases from V and 0 from J, leaving 7 bases between them. The CDR3 is made up of 14 amino acids. Germline values: CDR1 SNHLY, CDR2 FYNNEI. The CDR3 bases are TGTGCCAGCAGTCGGACAGCGAACACCGGGGAGCTGTTTTTT. The encoded protein is CASSRTANTGELFF.

The J gene is TRBJ2-1, the V gene TRBV9, with 11 bases lining up with TRBD2. The CDR3 loop spans 15 amino acids. V lost 6 bases, J lost 7 bases, and 9 bases stayed unmatched. Germline loops: CDR1 SGDLS, CDR2 YYNGEE. The CDR3 DNA sequence: TGTGCCAGCACCTTAGCGGGAGGGCATGCAAATGAGCAGTTCTTC. It translates to CASTLAGGHANEQFF.

This chain joins TRBV5-1 and TRBJ2-1; 12 bases line up with TRBD2. Trimming at V came to 4 bases and at J to 0 bases, leaving 2 bases not matched to a gene. The CDR3 contains 16 residues. Per the germline V gene, CDR1 is SGHRS and CDR2 is YFSETQ. CDR3 nucleotide sequence: TGCGCCAGCAGCAAACTAGCGGGAGGCTCCTACAATGAGCAGTTCTTC. Translating it yields CASSKLAGGSYNEQFF. Supplemented by reference TRBV5-1 and TRBJ2-1, the full variable domain reads KAGVTQTPRYLIKTRGQQVTLSCSPISGHRSVSWYQQTPGQGLQFLFEYFSETQRNKGNFPGRFSGRQFSNSRSEMNVSTLELGDSALYLCASSKLAGGSYNEQFFGPGTRLTVL.

This clone was picked up a small number of times. V gene TRBV28 combines with J gene TRBJ2-7; 10 bases are shared with TRBD1. CDR3 length: 14 amino acids. The germline V gene encodes CDR1 MDHEN and CDR2 SYDVKM. V lost 6 bases, J lost 5 bases, and 7 bases stayed unmatched. The CDR3 here is CASSLDRGIHEQYF. The CDR3 DNA sequence: TGTGCCAGCAGCCTGGACAGGGGGATCCACGAGCAGTACTTC. Filled out from reference TRBV28 and TRBJ2-7, the complete variable domain reads DVKVTQSSRYLVKRTGEKVFLECVQDMDHENMFWYRQDPGLGLRLIYFSYDVKMKEKGDIPEGYSVSREKKERFSLILESASTNQTSMYLCASSLDRGIHEQYFGPGTRLTVT.

This clone was picked up one time. The chain has TRBV5-5 and TRBJ2-2; maybe TRBD1 (5 bases). Trimming removed 6 bases at V and 2 bases at J, with 14 bases between. This CDR3 comprises 15 residues. CDR1 and CDR2 from the germline V gene are SGHKS and YYEKEE (reference sequence). For the CDR3, the DNA is TGTGCCAGCACCCCCGGCGACAGAAACACCGGGGAGCTGTTTTTT. This gives the protein CASTPGDRNTGELFF. The complete variable domain, with remaining parts taken from reference TRBV5-5 and TRBJ2-2, reads DAGVTQSPTHLIKTRGQQVTLRCSPISGHKSVSWYQQVLGQGPQFIFQYYEKEERGRGNFPDRFSARQFPNYSSELNVNALLLGDSALYLCASTPGDRNTGELFFGEGSRLTVL.

J is TRBJ1-2 and V is TRBV4-1; D is unclear. V lost 0 bases and J 1 base, leaving 6 bases between the germline ends. The CDR3 length is 14 residues. Germline values: CDR1 MGHRA, CDR2 YSYEKL. The CDR3 DNA follows: TGCGCCAGCAGCCAAGATAGCCTTAACTATGGCTACACCTTC. It codes for CASSQDSLNYGYTF.

The chain is built from TRBV18 and TRBJ2-1; the match to TRBD1 covers 7 bases. This CDR3 has 13 residues. Germline CDR1 KGHSH, CDR2 LQKENI. Losses at the gene ends were 5 bases for V and 9 bases for J; bases not matched to a gene: 7. CDR3 nucleotide sequence: TGTGCCAGCTCAATCACAGGGGTGAGTGAGCAGTTCTTC. The encoded protein is CASSITGVSEQFF.

This chain joins TRBV11-2 and TRBJ2-1; 7 bases line up with TRBD1. The trim removed 1 base at V and 8 bases at J, leaving 11 bases unmatched. Germline CDR1 is SGHAT and CDR2 is FQNNGV. There are 16 residues in the CDR3. CDR3 sequence: CASSLGQGGLIYEQFF. For the CDR3, the DNA is TGTGCCAGCAGCTTAGGACAGGGTGGTTTGATTTATGAGCAGTTCTTC. The full variable domain, in which reference TRBV11-2 and TRBJ2-1 provide the parts outside the CDR3, is EAGVAQSPRYKIIEKRQSVAFWCNPISGHATLYWYQQILGQGPKLLIQFQNNGVVDDSQLPKDRFSAERLKGVDSTLKIQPAKLEDSAVYLCASSLGQGGLIYEQFFGPGTRLTVL.

The gene calls are TRBV5-6 and TRBJ2-7; D possibly uses TRBD1 or TRBD2 (6 bases each). The CDR3 contains 15 residues. Germline CDR1 reads SGHDT; CDR2 reads YYEEEE. V was cut by 1 base and J by 1 base, with 12 bases left in between. In DNA form, the CDR3 reads TGTGCCAGCAGCTTGCGGGGGCCTATGTCCTACGAGCAGTACTTC. Translated, it gives CASSLRGPMSYEQYF. Based on the CDR3 plus reference TRBV5-6 and TRBJ2-7, the full variable domain is DAGVTQSPTHLIKTRGQQVTLRCSPKSGHDTVSWYQQALGQGPQFIFQYYEEEERQRGNFPDRFSGHQFPNYSSELNVNALLLGDSALYLCASSLRGPMSYEQYFGPGTRLTVT.

The chain combines TRBV6-6 with TRBJ2-7, with 9 positions matching TRBD1. The V segment lost 10 bases and the J segment 0 bases; nucleotides outside the gene matches: 7. The CDR3 spans 14 residues. Germline lookup yields CDR1 MNHNY and CDR2 SVGAGI (reference sequence). The CDR3 protein is CATLDRGSSYEQYF. DNA of the CDR3: TGTGCCACCCTAGACAGGGGGAGCTCCTACGAGCAGTACTTC.

The CDR3 is CASSPTFPGQGSGANVLTF. As DNA, the CDR3 is TGTGCCAGTAGTCCCACCTTTCCGGGACAGGGATCTGGGGCCAACGTCCTGACTTTC. This chain joins TRBV19 and TRBJ2-6, with 9 bases matching TRBD1. J was trimmed by 1 base and V by 5 bases; bases with no gene match: 12. The V gene's germline CDR1 is LNHDA and CDR2 SQIVND (reference sequence). There are 19 residues in the CDR3.

The rearrangement uses TRBV4-2 and TRBJ1-3; D is unclear. This CDR3 comprises 15 residues. Germline values: CDR1 LGHNA, CDR2 YNFKEQ. Trimming took off 4 bases at V and 2 bases at J, with 12 bases between the two ends. The CDR3, as DNA: TGTGCCAGCAGCCCCCTTATTGACGCTGGAAACACCATATATTTT. Protein product: CASSPLIDAGNTIYF.

This sequence joins TRBV27 and TRBJ2-1; maybe TRBD1 (6 bases). The CDR3 extends over 15 amino acids. Trimming pared 5 bases from V and 4 bases from J, leaving 15 bases between. Per the germline V gene, CDR1 is MNHEY and CDR2 is SMNVEV (reference sequence). The CDR3 nucleotides read TGTGCCAGCAGTATAGACAGGCGTAGGTACAATGAGCAGTTCTTC. Amino acid sequence: CASSIDRRRYNEQFF.